This TCR beta chain was sequenced for a study of blood T cell repertoires in COVID-19. In the study overall: Samples taken during acute and convalescent COVID-19 were collected in the United States, Italy and Spain. PBMCs, B-cell-depleted T cells, or T cells provided the cDNA or gDNA that made up the material.

In the authors' workflow: By means of reference gene primer amplification, nucleated cell counts were estimated. Generated by immunoSEQ multiplex PCR, the TCRdb table keeps only in-frame clones and is missing some. D and trimming were read from the DNA, whereas the V and J calls and clone size are those reported in that table. This table holds approximately 73,000 clones, around nine tenths found once. CDR3 length equals 14 residues. Germline V CDR1 and CDR2: SGHNT, YYREEE (reference sequence). Unmatched junction bases numbered 3, after V lost 0 bases and J lost 3 bases. The chain joins TRBV5-4 to TRBJ2-7, with 7 bases that match TRBD1. The sequenced sample was peripheral blood. This receptor was identified in a woman aged 55-70 years with acute or convalescent COVID-19. This CDR3 is CASSLVGTDYEQYF. CDR3 in DNA: TGTGCCAGCAGCTTGGTGGGGACAGACTACGAGCAGTACTTC. Drawing the rest from reference TRBV5-4 and TRBJ2-7, the complete variable domain is ETGVTQSPTHLIKTRGQQVTLRCSSQSGHNTVSWYQQALGQGPQFIFQYYREEENGRGNFPPRFSGLQFPNYSSELNVNALELDDSALYLCASSLVGTDYEQYFGPGTRLTVT.